Below are 16 T cell receptor beta chains sequenced from a single sample in a study of blood T cell repertoires in COVID-19 (dated by TCRdb to the early 2020s). Library construction relied on the immunoSEQ multiplex PCR assay. The immuneACCESS repertoire file appears here via TCRdb, limited to in-frame rearrangements. These files lack a portion of the clones; in checked studies, under half of the deficit traces to unresolved V genes, and the cause of the others is not known. The sample has 250,000 to 300,000 clones on record, over 70% of them singletons. Of the sample, 1.5% is held by the ten largest clones. The sample taken for sequencing was peripheral blood. The receptors were sampled from a woman aged 40 to 49 who had recovered from COVID-19.

V and J are TRBV30 and TRBJ1-2; TRBD1 is a possible D gene (6 bases). Per germline, CDR1 GTSNPN and CDR2 SVGIG (reference sequence). This CDR3 contains 15 residues. Trimming pared 0 bases from V and 4 bases from J, leaving 15 bases between. The CDR3 here is CAWSVGAGVSYGYTF. DNA of the CDR3: TGTGCCTGGAGTGTGGGCGCAGGGGTTTCCTATGGCTACACCTTC.

The V and J genes are TRBV11-2 and TRBJ2-7; 7 bases fit TRBD1. J was trimmed by 6 bases and V by 5 bases; bases with no gene match: 4. This CDR3 has 12 residues. Germline CDR1 and CDR2: SGHAT and FQNNGV. This CDR3 reads CASSTTGIEQYF. CDR3 in DNA: TGTGCCAGCAGCACGACAGGGATCGAGCAGTACTTC.

This chain links TRBV5-1 with TRBJ2-3, with a weak D call TRBD2 (6 bases). Germline V gene sequence: CDR1 SGHRS, CDR2 YFSETQ. This CDR3 comprises 14 residues. V was trimmed by 2 bases and J by 4 bases, leaving 11 bases between them. CDR3 residues: CASSLSTSPDTQYF. CDR3 DNA sequence: TGCGCCAGCAGCTTATCCACTAGCCCAGATACGCAGTATTTT.

A few counts support this clone. The chain carries TRBV10-1 and TRBJ2-7; TRBD2 might be the D (7 bases). The ends were cut back, 0 bases at V and 11 bases at J, with 11 bases in the middle. CDR3 length: 12 amino acids. Germline V gene sequence: CDR1 WNHNN, CDR2 SYGVQD (reference sequence). The CDR3 region has the DNA TGCGCCAGCAGTGAGTCAGGGGGGGCAAAGTACTTC. It codes for CASSESGGAKYF.

The chain has TRBV6-1 and TRBJ2-3, with TRBD1 matching 7 bases. There are 19 residues in the CDR3. Germline CDR1 and CDR2: MNHNS and SASEGT. V gave up 0 bases and J gave up 0 bases; unmatched junction bases: 12. CDR3 DNA sequence: TGTGCCAGCAGTGAAGCAGGGAAGGGGGCCAGGAAGAGCACAGATACGCAGTATTTT. This codes for CASSEAGKGARKSTDTQYF.

This chain joins TRBV7-2 and TRBJ1-1; a weak D match, TRBD1 (6 bases). The germline V gene has CDR1 SGHTA and CDR2 FQGNSA. V lost 5 bases and J lost 0, with 13 bases in between. This CDR3 has 15 residues. Here the CDR3 reads CASSTAGTLNTEAFF. DNA for the CDR3: TGTGCCAGCAGCACCGCCGGGACACTGAACACTGAAGCTTTCTTT. Together with reference TRBV7-2 and TRBJ1-1, the CDR3 gives the full variable domain: GAGVSQSPSNKVTEKGKDVELRCDPISGHTALYWYRQSLGQGLEFLIYFQGNSAPDKSGLPSDRFSAERTGGSVSTLTIQRTQQEDSAVYLCASSTAGTLNTEAFFGQGTRLTVV.

The CDR3: CASTGRRPYNEQFF. Written as DNA, the CDR3 is TGTGCCTCGACGGGTCGGAGGCCCTACAATGAGCAGTTCTTC. The chain couples TRBV30 to TRBJ2-1; possibly TRBD2 for D (5 bases). The CDR3 extends over 14 amino acids. Germline V gives CDR1 GTSNPN, CDR2 SVGIG (reference sequence). V lost 7 bases and J 2 bases, leaving 15 bases between the germline ends. Supplemented by reference TRBV30 and TRBJ2-1, the full variable domain reads SQTIHQWPATLVQPVGSPLSLECTVEGTSNPNLYWYRQAAGRGLQLLFYSVGIGQISSEVPQNLSASRPQDRQFILSSKKLLLSDSGFYLCASTGRRPYNEQFFGPGTRLTVL.

The chain carries TRBV4-3 and TRBJ2-3, with 14 positions matching TRBD2. The CDR3 runs to 18 residues. V was pared by 0 bases and J by 5 bases, with 7 bases of the junction left unmatched. Germline assignment: CDR1 LGHNA and CDR2 YSLEER. The CDR3 nucleotides read TGCGCCAGCAGCCAAGACAAGCCCGGGACTAGCGGGGGAGATACGCAGTATTTT. Translation: CASSQDKPGTSGGDTQYF.

The CDR3 loop reads CAWNPQGNQPQHF. CDR3 in DNA: TGTGCCTGGAACCCCCAGGGAAATCAGCCCCAGCATTTT. This sequence joins TRBV30 and TRBJ1-5, with D possibly matching TRBD1 (5 bases). This CDR3 is built from 13 residues. Trimming shortened V by 4 bases and J by 4 bases, and 11 bases separated the two germline ends. Germline V lookup: CDR1 GTSNPN, CDR2 SVGIG (reference sequence).

The V gene is TRBV5-6, the J gene TRBJ2-3; D perhaps matches TRBD2 (6 bases). CDR3 length equals 16 residues. Deletions cut 0 bases from V and 1 base from J, with 12 bases between. The V gene's germline CDR1 is SGHDT and CDR2 YYEEEE. The CDR3 region is CASSLAVASGTDTQYF. The CDR3 coding sequence is TGTGCCAGCAGCTTGGCCGTCGCTAGCGGCACAGATACGCAGTATTTT.

The J gene is TRBJ1-2, the V gene TRBV20-1, with unresolved D. This CDR3 has 11 residues. The V gene's germline CDR1 is DFQATT and CDR2 SNEGSKA (reference sequence). Trimming pared 3 bases from V and 6 bases from J, leaving 8 bases between. CDR3 region: CSARRSDGYTF. The CDR3 nucleotides read TGCAGTGCTAGGCGGTCAGATGGCTACACCTTC.

The V gene is TRBV18, the J gene TRBJ1-2; 10 nucleotides line up with TRBD1. Germline V lookup: CDR1 KGHSH, CDR2 LQKENI. The V segment lost 6 bases and the J segment 5 bases; nucleotides outside the gene matches: 3. This CDR3 has 13 residues. This CDR3 reads CASSQGQGYGYTF. CDR3 nucleotide sequence: TGTGCCAGCTCGCAGGGACAGGGGTATGGCTACACCTTC.

The rearrangement links TRBV12-3 or TRBV12-4 to TRBJ1-5; tentatively, D is TRBD1 (6 bases). Between the trimmed V and J ends, which lost 2 bases and 4 bases, there was a span of 6 bases. The CDR3 has 13 residues. The CDR3 sequence: CASSLQGNQPQHF. As DNA, the CDR3 is TGTGCCAGCAGTTTACAGGGGAATCAGCCCCAGCATTTT.

The V and J genes are TRBV5-4 and TRBJ2-3; weak D call: TRBD2 (7 bases). V dropped 0 bases and J dropped 3 bases, with 17 bases sitting between them. The CDR3 has 17 amino acids. From germline, CDR1 is SGHNT and CDR2 YYREEE (reference sequence). CDR3 DNA: TGTGCCAGCAGCTTGGCACTTTGGGGGGGGGCAACAGATACGCAGTATTTT. Its protein product is CASSLALWGGATDTQYF. Looking up the rest from reference TRBV5-4 and TRBJ2-3 gives the full variable domain: ETGVTQSPTHLIKTRGQQVTLRCSSQSGHNTVSWYQQALGQGPQFIFQYYREEENGRGNFPPRFSGLQFPNYSSELNVNALELDDSALYLCASSLALWGGATDTQYFGPGTRLTVL.

This clone has only one observation. The V call is TRBV29-1, the J call TRBJ1-2, with D perhaps matching TRBD1 (6 bases). The CDR3 contains 12 residues. V was trimmed by 7 bases and J by 4 bases, leaving 13 bases between them. Germline CDR1 and CDR2: SQVTM and ANQGSEA. CDR3 protein: CSGGQGSYGYTF. CDR3 DNA: TGCAGCGGGGGGCAGGGCTCCTATGGCTACACCTTC.

The rearrangement joins TRBV7-9 to TRBJ1-2; TRBD1 agrees at 7 bases. J gave up 5 bases and V 5 bases, and 8 bases lay outside the gene matches. CDR3 length: 14 residues. Germline CDR1 SEHNR, CDR2 FQNEAQ (reference sequence). CDR3 sequence (DNA): TGTGCCAGCAGCCCCGAGGACAGGACGTATGGCTACACCTTC. Translation gives CASSPEDRTYGYTF.